This T cell receptor (beta chain) is from a study of blood T cell repertoires in COVID-19. Study summary: The United States, Italy and Spain were the sources of the acute and convalescent COVID-19 samples. PBMCs, B-cell-depleted T cells, or T cells provided the cDNA or gDNA that made up the material.

Ages ranged from about 18 to 90 years, with residence in 20 to 30 US areas. Source study methods: The authors estimated nucleated cell counts from reference gene primer amplification. Some clones are missing from TCRdb's copy, which holds only in-frame ones; the method was immunoSEQ multiplex PCR. The V and J calls and clone size come from that table; D and trimming were worked out from the DNA. The sample carries roughly 290,000 clones, around 85% recorded once. Sequencing was done on a sample of PBMCs or T cells enriched from blood (not recorded which). This sequence was found in a man aged 30 to 45 who had recovered from COVID-19.

The CDR3 loop reads CASSLFGLQGTGELFF. The CDR3 DNA follows: TGTGCCAGCAGTTTATTCGGCCTCCAGGGCACCGGGGAGCTGTTTTTT. The chain combines TRBV27 with TRBJ2-2, with TRBD1 as a possible D gene (5 bases). The ends were cut back, 1 base at V and 4 bases at J, with 13 bases in the middle. This CDR3 comprises 16 residues. CDR1 MNHEY and CDR2 SMNVEV come from the germline V gene (reference sequence).